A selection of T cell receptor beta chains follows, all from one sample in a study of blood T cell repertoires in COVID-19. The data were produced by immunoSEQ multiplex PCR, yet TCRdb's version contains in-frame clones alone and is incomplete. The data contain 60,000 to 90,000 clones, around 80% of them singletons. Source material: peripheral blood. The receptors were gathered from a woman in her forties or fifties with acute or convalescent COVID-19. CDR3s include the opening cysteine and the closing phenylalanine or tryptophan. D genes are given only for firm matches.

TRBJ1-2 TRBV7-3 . CASSTTAGIPYLGNGYTF TGTGCCAGCAGCACAACTGCAGGGATCCCCTACCTTGGGAATGGCTACACCTTC
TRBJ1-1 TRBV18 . CASSPGRVGDTEAFF TGTGCCAGCTCACCCGGCCGGGTTGGAGACACTGAAGCTTTCTTT
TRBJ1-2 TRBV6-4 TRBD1 CASSPDRPDIYGYTF TGTGCCAGCAGTCCGGACAGGCCAGACATTTATGGCTACACCTTC
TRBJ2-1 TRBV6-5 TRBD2 CASSYLAGVDNEQFF TGTGCCAGCAGTTATTTAGCGGGAGTAGACAATGAGCAGTTCTTC
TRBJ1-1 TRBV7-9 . CASSRGGMLNTEAFF TGTGCCAGCAGCCGGGGGGGCATGTTGAACACTGAAGCTTTCTTT
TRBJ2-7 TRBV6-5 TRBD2 CAGKTSGGSDEQYF TGTGCCGGAAAGACTAGCGGGGGTTCGGACGAGCAGTACTTC
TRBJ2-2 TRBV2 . CASSENPPNFGTGELFF TGTGCCAGCAGTGAAAATCCGCCAAACTTCGGCACCGGGGAGCTGTTTTTT
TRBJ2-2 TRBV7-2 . CASSVDILSNTGELFF TGTGCCAGCAGCGTCGACATACTTTCGAACACCGGGGAGCTGTTTTTT
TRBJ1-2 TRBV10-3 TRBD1 CAISESQGASNYGYTF TGTGCCATCAGTGAGTCACAGGGGGCGTCTAACTATGGCTACACCTTC
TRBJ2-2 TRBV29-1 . CSVDSQNTGELFF TGCAGCGTGGACAGTCAGAACACCGGGGAGCTGTTTTTT